A single sample is the source of the 22 T cell receptor beta chains below, sequenced in a study of CD8 T cells in ankylosing spondylitis. TCRdb redid the calling of the 5' RACE reads with MiXCR, one entry per CDR3 protein. The table has around 180,000 distinct CDR3 sequences, roughly 13% seen once. The sequenced material came from blood, either unsorted or a sorted T cell fraction (not recorded which). All receptors derive from a female donor with ankylosing spondylitis or in good health (not recorded which).

This clonotype was observed at least ten times. This rearrangement joins TRBV11-2 to TRBJ1-1; no clear D gene. V was clipped by 5 bases and J by 1 base, with 11 bases between them. Germline CDR1 reads SGHAT; CDR2 reads FQNNGV. The CDR3 spans 14 residues. The CDR3 reads CASSPSYGNTEAFF. The CDR3 DNA reads as TGTGCCAGCAGCCCCTCCTACGGGAACACTGAAGCTTTCTTT.

The table lists this clonotype with many counts. V usage is TRBV5-1 and J usage is TRBJ1-1; D is unclear. CDR3 length: 14 residues. Germline V gene data show CDR1 as SGHRS and CDR2 as YFSETQ. The V and J ends lost 0 bases and 0 bases respectively, with 6 bases between them. The CDR3 protein is CASSLASLNTEAFF. In DNA, the CDR3 is TGCGCCAGCAGCTTGGCCAGTTTGAACACTGAAGCTTTCTTT.

A note on this clonotype: A clone one base away is much larger, so this may be a read error. The genes are TRBV10-3 and TRBJ2-6; 8 nucleotides align to TRBD1. The germline gives CDR1 ENHRY, CDR2 SYGVKD. CDR3 size: 19 residues. The ends lost 6 bases at V and 0 bases at J; junction bases unmatched: 13. CDR3: CAIRPTGQAINSGANVLTF. CDR3 in DNA: TGTGCCATCAGACCTACGGGACAGGCGATTAACTCTGGGGCCAACGTCCTGACTTTC.

Comments on this clonotype: A much larger clone differs from this one at a single base, so this may be a read error. This chain uses TRBV7-9 with TRBJ1-1; a weak D match, TRBD1 (5 bases). The length of the CDR3 is 14 residues. Germline CDR1 and CDR2: SEHNR and FQNEAQ (reference sequence). V was trimmed by 6 bases and J by 4 bases, leaving 15 bases between them. This CDR3 is CASSPLTRGTEAFF. CDR3 nucleotides: TGTGCCAGCAGTCCATTGACAAGGGGCACTGAAGCTTTCTTT.

This clonotype was seen a few times. The rearrangement links TRBV28 to TRBJ2-1, with 7 bases aligning to TRBD2. Per germline, CDR1 MDHEN and CDR2 SYDVKM. V lost 2 bases, J lost 6 bases, and 10 bases stayed unmatched. This CDR3 is 16 amino acids long. The CDR3, as DNA: TGTGCCAGCAGTTTACCTGTTGGGGGGGGGGTCAATGAGCAGTTCTTC. Protein product: CASSLPVGGGVNEQFF. The variable domain in full, completed from reference TRBV28 and TRBJ2-1, reads DVKVTQSSRYLVKRTGEKVFLECVQDMDHENMFWYRQDPGLGLRLIYFSYDVKMKEKGDIPEGYSVSREKKERFSLILESASTNQTSMYLCASSLPVGGGVNEQFFGPGTRLTVL.

The chain combines TRBV11-2 with TRBJ2-6; 7 bases align to TRBD1. CDR1 is SGHAT, CDR2 FQNNGV, per germline. The CDR3 length is 18 residues. The V gene end was trimmed by 2 bases and the J gene end by 1 base; junction bases not matched to a gene: 8. The CDR3 coding sequence is TGTGCCAGCAGCTTAAGGGACAGTCAAGTATCTGGGGCCAACGTCCTGACTTTC. Residues: CASSLRDSQVSGANVLTF.

This clonotype was observed many times. The chain has TRBV7-2 and TRBJ2-3, with 7 bases fitting TRBD2. This CDR3 region has 15 residues. Germline V lookup: CDR1 SGHTA, CDR2 FQGNSA. Trimming at V came to 8 bases and at J to 5 bases, leaving 13 bases not matched to a gene. CDR3 DNA sequence: TGTGCCAGCGGACTACTAGCGTCCCGGGGAGATACGCAGTATTTT. This gives the protein CASGLLASRGDTQYF.

In regard to this clonotype: A read error is possible here, since a much larger clone lies one base away. The chain links TRBV20-1 to TRBJ1-5; D possibly corresponds to TRBD1 (6 bases). CDR3 length: 13 amino acids. Germline V gene lookup returns CDR1 DFQATT and CDR2 SNEGSKA (reference sequence). CDR3 sequence reads: CRATRTVNQPQHF. CDR3 nucleotides: TGCAGAGCTACCCGGACAGTTAATCAGCCCCAGCATTTT.

V gene TRBV29-1 combines with J gene TRBJ2-6; maybe TRBD2 (6 bases). V was shortened by 6 bases and J by 0 bases, with 9 bases between the two germline ends. This CDR3 has 14 amino acids. Looked up from germline, CDR1 is SQVTM and CDR2 is ANQGSEA. In nucleotides, the CDR3 is TGCAGCGTGGAGGGATACTCTGGGGCCAACGTCCTGACTTTC. Residues: CSVEGYSGANVLTF.

This clonotype has at least ten counts. This chain joins TRBV30 and TRBJ1-5; possibly TRBD1 for D (5 bases). Deletions cut 2 bases from V and 0 bases from J, with 8 bases between. The CDR3 has 14 amino acids. Germline assignment: CDR1 GTSNPN and CDR2 SVGIG (reference sequence). CDR3 bases: TGTGCCTGGAGTCGGACAAATAGCAATCAGCCCCAGCATTTT. It codes for CAWSRTNSNQPQHF.

This clonotype appeared a few times. The chain carries TRBV30 and TRBJ2-7, with D hard to call. V was clipped by 5 bases and J by 4 bases, with 18 bases between them. CDR3 length equals 14 residues. The germline gives CDR1 GTSNPN, CDR2 SVGIG (reference sequence). The CDR3 reads CAWLETKATYEQYF. The DNA of the CDR3 is TGTGCCTGGCTTGAGACGAAGGCAACGTACGAGCAGTACTTC.

A remark on this clonotype: One base away lies a much larger clone, so this may be a sequencing read error. This rearrangement joins TRBV10-3 to TRBJ1-1; D perhaps matches TRBD1 (5 bases). This CDR3 is built from 13 residues. Germline lookup yields CDR1 ENHRY and CDR2 SYGVKD. CDR3 sequence: CAINLQEGTETFF. CDR3 DNA sequence: TGTGCCATCAACCTTCAAGAAGGGACTGAAACTTTCTTT.

The chain combines TRBV10-3 with TRBJ2-1; 12 positions match TRBD1. Germline V gives CDR1 ENHRY, CDR2 SYGVKD. The CDR3 runs 15 residues. The V gene end was trimmed by 6 bases and the J gene end by 7 bases; junction bases not matched to a gene: 7. CDR3 residues: CAISPRDRGQNEQFF. CDR3 nucleotides: TGTGCCATCAGCCCCAGGGACAGGGGGCAAAATGAGCAGTTCTTC.

This sequence joins TRBV28 and TRBJ2-2; D may correspond to TRBD1 or TRBD2 (5 bases each). CDR3 length equals 17 residues. V shed 6 bases and J shed 3 bases, with 20 bases lying between them. The V gene's germline CDR1 is MDHEN and CDR2 SYDVKM. The CDR3 DNA follows: TGTGCCAGCAGCTCCGGGACCCCGACGGGATACACCGGGGAGCTGTTTTTT. This encodes CASSSGTPTGYTGELFF.

The chain employs TRBV5-1 and TRBJ2-1; D is unclear. Germline V CDR1 and CDR2: SGHRS, YFSETQ. Trimming cost V 0 bases and J 2 bases, with 12 bases left between them. The CDR3 is 16 residues long. The DNA of the CDR3 is TGCGCCAGCAGCTTGGTGTCACAGTCTACCTACAATGAGCAGTTCTTC. This encodes CASSLVSQSTYNEQFF.

This clonotype has more than one count but fewer than ten. An end of the junction does not agree with germline; a read error may underlie this. The chain employs TRBV20-1 and TRBJ2-1, with TRBD2 matching 7 bases. The germline gives CDR1 DFQATT, CDR2 SNEGSKA (reference sequence). The CDR3 spans 16 residues. This chain's CDR3 is CCARDPKRGSYNEQFF. For the CDR3, the DNA is TGCTGTGCTAGAGATCCCAAGCGGGGCTCCTACAATGAGCAGTTCTTC.

V usage is TRBV2 and J usage is TRBJ2-1; no firm D call. Trimming left V 6 bases short and J 0 bases short, with 12 bases between. The germline V gene has CDR1 SNHLY and CDR2 FYNNEI. CDR3 length: 15 residues. CDR3 sequence: CASRPDTGSYNEQFF. The CDR3 coding sequence is TGTGCCAGCAGGCCCGACACTGGCTCCTACAATGAGCAGTTCTTC.

This clonotype was seen ten or more times. Mismatch with germline at one junction end may stem from a read error. The rearrangement joins TRBV29-1 to TRBJ1-1; TRBD1 agrees at 7 bases. CDR1 SQVTM and CDR2 ANQGSEA come from the germline V gene. This CDR3 is built from 8 residues. In nucleotides, the CDR3 is TGCAGCGTTGCCGGGACAGATTTT. Protein product: CSVAGTDF.

The table lists this clonotype with many counts. This chain connects TRBV10-3 to TRBJ1-1; TRBD1 is a possible D gene (6 bases). Germline values: CDR1 ENHRY, CDR2 SYGVKD. V was shortened by 6 bases and J by 3 bases, with 17 bases between the two germline ends. The CDR3 length is 15 residues. The DNA of the CDR3 is TGTGCCATCAGATACGGGACAACGACCGACACTGAAGCTTTCTTT. This codes for CAIRYGTTTDTEAFF.

The rearrangement links TRBV5-1 to TRBJ1-2; 12 bases fit TRBD1. CDR3 length: 15 amino acids. V trimming: 4 bases; J trimming: 8 bases; junction bases outside the gene matches: 9. Per germline, CDR1 SGHRS and CDR2 YFSETQ. CDR3 loop: CASSPGQGAFGGYTF. CDR3 nucleotide sequence: TGCGCCAGCAGCCCGGGACAGGGGGCTTTCGGCGGCTACACCTTC.

The V call is TRBV7-8, the J call TRBJ2-7, with D possibly matching TRBD2 (6 bases). Between the trimmed V and J ends, which lost 1 base and 7 bases, there was a span of 11 bases. This CDR3 is built from 13 residues. Germline-derived CDR1 and CDR2 are SGHVS and FQNEAQ. CDR3 DNA: TGTGCCAGCAGCTTAGACGGGGCGGGGGAGCAGTACTTC. Translation: CASSLDGAGEQYF.

At least ten counts were recorded for this clonotype. The gene calls are TRBV12-3 or TRBV12-4 and TRBJ2-1, with TRBD2 matching 12 bases. V shed 3 bases and J 12 bases; nucleotides not matched to a gene: 6. This CDR3 contains 14 residues. As DNA, the CDR3 is TGTGCCAGCAGTTTGGGACTAGCGGGTGAGAGGCAGTTCTTC. As protein: CASSLGLAGERQFF.